This T cell receptor (beta chain) derives from a study of blood T cell repertoires in COVID-19 (dated by TCRdb to between 2020 and 2021). General notes on the study: Samples covering the acute and convalescent phases of COVID-19 were provided by collaborators in the United States, Italy and Spain. The samples were drawn from two sources: the first 160 participants of the ongoing ImmuneRACE study, and some 1,300 subjects contributed by 6 global collaborators. Nearly every sample came with metadata listing a de-identified subject ID, COVID-19 status, age in years and sex. The prospective study material was composed of cDNA or gDNA derived from T cells, B-cell-depleted T cells, or PBMCs. Where available, HLA class I and class II types were obtained from metadata supplied by the sample provider rather than from assay-based typing. A freely available public database, intended as a resource for researchers studying the immune response to SARS-CoV-2, is where the repertoires were released. Deeply sampled blood TCRbeta repertoires from subjects exposed to, actively infected with, or recovered from COVID-19 were included in the dataset. Paper-wide results and their limitations: The amount of clinical and demographic metadata varied by source and participant and was provided uncurated.

Relative to germline, V is 2 bases shorter and J is 7 bases shorter, with 21 bases between their ends. The CDR3 runs 18 amino acids, cysteine and phenylalanine included. Solely the CDR3 DNA is kept, with 54 bases framed from the first base. Taken from the germline V gene, the CDR1 and CDR2 loops are MDHEN and SYDVKM. Participants in the prospective study were enrolled through a virtual design, were aged roughly 18 to 100 years, and lived in 24 United States geographic areas. In the prospective study, participants were assigned to cohorts based on the clinical history participants reported in a screening survey and a study questionnaire. Mobile phlebotomists in the prospective study collected whole blood, serum and a nasopharyngeal or oropharyngeal swab from every participant. Participants in the prospective study had the option to provide additional blood draws and questionnaires over an approximately two-month period. Before DNA extraction, prospective study blood samples were shipped either frozen or at room temperature.

Of note for this clone: Its antigen remains undetermined. Per-base quality was not reported, and no clone a single base away is much larger than it.

TCRbeta CDR3 regions were amplified from genomic DNA using the immunoSEQ Assay, a bias-controlled multiplex PCR. Per the original workflow: The number of nucleated cells in each sample was estimated from the amplification of reference gene primers within the assay. To quantify the absolute abundance of each unique TCRbeta CDR3 rearrangement, sequence reads were collapsed and filtered. For each sample, productive Simpson clonality was calculated as the square root of Simpson's diversity index across productive rearrangements. The source is immuneACCESS, and TCRdb retained only in-frame sequences with V and J called. Part of the clones is not carried over; for the studies checked, unresolved V genes explain less than half of this, and the remainder is unexplained. Clone size and V and J calls were adopted from that table, with D and trimming inferred from the DNA. The sample table holds roughly 230,000 clones, of which about 90% were seen once. 3.5% to 4.5% of the sample comes from the top ten.

This receptor chain uses TRBV28 and TRBJ1-6; tentative D gene TRBD1, with 5 bases matching. This TCR was recovered from a woman aged 25-40 years with acute COVID-19. The source material was PBMCs or T cells enriched from blood (not recorded which). Read as DNA, the sequence is TGTGCCAGCAGTTTACCGCAGGGTCCCGGCTGGGAAAATTCACCCCTCCACTTT. The encoded protein is CASSLPQGPGWENSPLHF.